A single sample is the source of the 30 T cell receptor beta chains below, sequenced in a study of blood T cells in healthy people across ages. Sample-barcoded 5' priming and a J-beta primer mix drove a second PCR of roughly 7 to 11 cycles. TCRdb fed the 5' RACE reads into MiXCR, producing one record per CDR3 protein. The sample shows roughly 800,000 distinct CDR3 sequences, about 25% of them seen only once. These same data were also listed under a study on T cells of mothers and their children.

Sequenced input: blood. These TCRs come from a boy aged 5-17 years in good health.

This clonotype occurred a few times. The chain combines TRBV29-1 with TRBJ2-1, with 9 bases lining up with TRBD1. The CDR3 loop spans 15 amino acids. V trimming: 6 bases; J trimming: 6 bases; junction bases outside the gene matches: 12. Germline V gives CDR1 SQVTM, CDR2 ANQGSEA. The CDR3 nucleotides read TGCAGCGTCGAGCCAGGACAGGGGCCAGGCAATGAGCAGTTCTTC. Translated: CSVEPGQGPGNEQFF.

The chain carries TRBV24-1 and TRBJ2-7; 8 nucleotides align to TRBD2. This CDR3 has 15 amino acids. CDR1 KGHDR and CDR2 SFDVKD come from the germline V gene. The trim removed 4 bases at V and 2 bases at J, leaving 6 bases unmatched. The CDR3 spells CATSDPGGAPYEQYF. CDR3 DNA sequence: TGTGCCACCAGTGACCCGGGAGGGGCCCCCTACGAGCAGTACTTC.

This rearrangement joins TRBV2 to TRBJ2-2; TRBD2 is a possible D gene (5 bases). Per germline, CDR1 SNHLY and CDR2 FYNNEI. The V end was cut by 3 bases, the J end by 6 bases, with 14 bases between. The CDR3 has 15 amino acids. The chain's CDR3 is CASSDGRGSAGELFF. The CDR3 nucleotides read TGTGCCAGCAGTGATGGCCGGGGTTCGGCCGGGGAGCTGTTTTTT.

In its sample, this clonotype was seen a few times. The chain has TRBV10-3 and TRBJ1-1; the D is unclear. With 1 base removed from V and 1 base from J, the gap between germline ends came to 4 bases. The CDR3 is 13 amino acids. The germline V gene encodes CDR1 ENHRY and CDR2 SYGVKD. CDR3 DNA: TGTGCCATCAGTGAGTGGGGGAACACTGAAGCTTTCTTT. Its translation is CAISEWGNTEAFF.

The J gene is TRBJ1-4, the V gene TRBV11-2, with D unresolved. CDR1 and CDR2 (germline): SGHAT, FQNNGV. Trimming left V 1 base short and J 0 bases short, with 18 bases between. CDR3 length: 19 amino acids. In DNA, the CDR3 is TGTGCCAGCAGCTTAGGACAAGGCTGGGCCGATGCAACTAATGAAAAACTGTTTTTT. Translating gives CASSLGQGWADATNEKLFF.

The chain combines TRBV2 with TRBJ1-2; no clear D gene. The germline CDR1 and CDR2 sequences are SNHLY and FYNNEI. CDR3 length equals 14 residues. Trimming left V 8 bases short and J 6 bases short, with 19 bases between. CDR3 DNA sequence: TGTGCCAGCGGTGCCAGAGTGATGTCGGATGGCTACACCTTC. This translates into CASGARVMSDGYTF. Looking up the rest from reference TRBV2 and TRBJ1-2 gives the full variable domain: EPEVTQTPSHQVTQMGQEVILRCVPISNHLYFYWYRQILGQKVEFLVSFYNNEISEKSEIFDDQFSVERPDGSNFTLKIRSTKLEDSAMYFCASGARVMSDGYTFGSGTRLTVV.

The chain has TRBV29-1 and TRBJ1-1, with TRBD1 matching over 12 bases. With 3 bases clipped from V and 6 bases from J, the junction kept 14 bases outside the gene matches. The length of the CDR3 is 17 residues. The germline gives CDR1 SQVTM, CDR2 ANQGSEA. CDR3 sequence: CSVDGSGTGGGYSEAFF. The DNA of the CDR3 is TGCAGCGTTGATGGATCCGGGACAGGGGGCGGGTATTCTGAAGCTTTCTTT.

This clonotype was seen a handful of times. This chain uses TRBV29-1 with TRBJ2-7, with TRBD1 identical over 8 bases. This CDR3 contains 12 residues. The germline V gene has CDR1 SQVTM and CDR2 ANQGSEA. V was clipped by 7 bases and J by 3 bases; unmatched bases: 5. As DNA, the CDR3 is TGCAGCGCCCAGGGACAGGTCTACGAGCAGTACTTC. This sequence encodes CSAQGQVYEQYF.

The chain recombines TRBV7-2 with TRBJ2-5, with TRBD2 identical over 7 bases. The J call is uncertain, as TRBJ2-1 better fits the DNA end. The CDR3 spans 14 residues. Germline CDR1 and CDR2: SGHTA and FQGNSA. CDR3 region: CASSRIWGGNEQFF. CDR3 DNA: TGTGCCAGCAGCCGTATCTGGGGGGGCAATGAGCAGTTCTTC.

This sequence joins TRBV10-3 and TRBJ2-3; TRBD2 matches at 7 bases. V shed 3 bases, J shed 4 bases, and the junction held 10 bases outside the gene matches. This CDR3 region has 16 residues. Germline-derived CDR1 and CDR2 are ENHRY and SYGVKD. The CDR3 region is CAISEEERGPPDTQYF. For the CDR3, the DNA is TGTGCCATCAGTGAAGAGGAGCGGGGCCCTCCAGATACGCAGTATTTT.

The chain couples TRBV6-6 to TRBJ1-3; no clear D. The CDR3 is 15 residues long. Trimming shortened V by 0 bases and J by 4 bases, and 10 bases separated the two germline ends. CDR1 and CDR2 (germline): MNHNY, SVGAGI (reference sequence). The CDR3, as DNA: TGTGCCAGCAGTTACTCTGGAGGGCGAGGAAACACCATATATTTT. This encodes CASSYSGGRGNTIYF.

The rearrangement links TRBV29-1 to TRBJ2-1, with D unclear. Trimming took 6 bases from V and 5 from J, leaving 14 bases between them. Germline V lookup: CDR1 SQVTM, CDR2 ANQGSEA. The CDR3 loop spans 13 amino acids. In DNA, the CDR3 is TGCAGCGTCCGCGGTGGGCTGCACAATGAGCAGTTCTTC. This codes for CSVRGGLHNEQFF.

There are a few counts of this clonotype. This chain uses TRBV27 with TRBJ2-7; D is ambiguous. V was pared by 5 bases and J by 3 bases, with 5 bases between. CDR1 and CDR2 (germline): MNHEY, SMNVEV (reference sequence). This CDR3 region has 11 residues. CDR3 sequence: CASSNHYEQYF. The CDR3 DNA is TGTGCCAGCAGTAATCACTACGAGCAGTACTTC.

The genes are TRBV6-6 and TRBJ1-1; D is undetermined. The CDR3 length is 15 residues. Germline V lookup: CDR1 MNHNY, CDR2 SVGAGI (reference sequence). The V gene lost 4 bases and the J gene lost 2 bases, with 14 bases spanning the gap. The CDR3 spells CASSSPRQLNTEAFF. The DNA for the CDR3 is TGTGCCAGCAGTTCCCCAAGGCAGCTAAACACTGAAGCTTTCTTT.

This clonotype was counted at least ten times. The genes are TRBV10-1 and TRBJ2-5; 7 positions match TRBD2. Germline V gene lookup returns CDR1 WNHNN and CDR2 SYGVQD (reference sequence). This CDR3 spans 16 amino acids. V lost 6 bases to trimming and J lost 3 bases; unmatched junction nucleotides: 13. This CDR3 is CASRLADTREEETQYF. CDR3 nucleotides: TGCGCCAGCAGGCTAGCGGACACCCGGGAGGAAGAGACCCAGTACTTC.

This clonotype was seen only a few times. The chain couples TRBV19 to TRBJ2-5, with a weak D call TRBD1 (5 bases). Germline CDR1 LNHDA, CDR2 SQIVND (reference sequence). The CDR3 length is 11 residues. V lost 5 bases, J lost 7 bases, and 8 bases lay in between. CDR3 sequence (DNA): TGTGCCAGTAGTGATAGGGGGACCCAGTACTTC. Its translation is CASSDRGTQYF.

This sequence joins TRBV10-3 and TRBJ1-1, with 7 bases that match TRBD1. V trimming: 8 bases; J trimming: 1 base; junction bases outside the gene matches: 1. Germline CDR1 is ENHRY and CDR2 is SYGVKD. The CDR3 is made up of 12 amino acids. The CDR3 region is CAIWDRNTEAFF. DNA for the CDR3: TGTGCCATCTGGGACAGGAACACTGAAGCTTTCTTT.

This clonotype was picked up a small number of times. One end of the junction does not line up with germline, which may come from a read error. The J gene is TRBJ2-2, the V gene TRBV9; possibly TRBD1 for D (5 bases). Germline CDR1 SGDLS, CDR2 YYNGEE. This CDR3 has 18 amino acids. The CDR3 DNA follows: TGTGCCAGCAACGTAGGGGCGGTCAGAGGTGCGAACACCGGGGAGCTGTTTTTT. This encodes CASNVGAVRGANTGELFF.

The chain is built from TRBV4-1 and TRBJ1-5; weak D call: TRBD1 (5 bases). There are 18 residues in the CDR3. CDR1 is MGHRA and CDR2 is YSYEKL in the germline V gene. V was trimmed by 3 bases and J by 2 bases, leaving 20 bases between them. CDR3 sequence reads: CASSHTALRGVGNQPQHF. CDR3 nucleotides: TGCGCCAGCAGCCATACTGCCCTGAGGGGCGTGGGCAATCAGCCCCAGCATTTT.

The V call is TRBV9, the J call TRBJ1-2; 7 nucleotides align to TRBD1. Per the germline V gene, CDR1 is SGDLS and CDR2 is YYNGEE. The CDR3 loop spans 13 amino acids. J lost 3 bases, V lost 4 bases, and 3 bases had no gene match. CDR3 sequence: CASSIGTDYGYTF. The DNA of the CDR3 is TGTGCCAGCAGCATCGGGACAGACTATGGCTACACCTTC. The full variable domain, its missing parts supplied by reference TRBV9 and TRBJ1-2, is DSGVTQTPKHLITATGQRVTLRCSPRSGDLSVYWYQQSLDQGLQFLIQYYNGEERAKGNILERFSAQQFPDLHSELNLSSLELGDSALYFCASSIGTDYGYTFGSGTRLTVV.

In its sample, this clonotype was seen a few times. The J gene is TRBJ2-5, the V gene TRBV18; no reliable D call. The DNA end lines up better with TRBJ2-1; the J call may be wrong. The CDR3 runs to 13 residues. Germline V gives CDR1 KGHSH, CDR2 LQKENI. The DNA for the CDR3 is TGTGCCAGCTCACCGGGCTTCCGAAATGAGCAGTTCTTC. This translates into CASSPGFRNEQFF.

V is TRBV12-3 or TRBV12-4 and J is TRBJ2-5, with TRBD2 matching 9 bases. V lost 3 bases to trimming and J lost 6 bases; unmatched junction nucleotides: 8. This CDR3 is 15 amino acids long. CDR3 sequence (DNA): TGTGCCAGCAGTTTGTGGCGGGAGGGTGACCAGACCCAGTACTTC. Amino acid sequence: CASSLWREGDQTQYF.

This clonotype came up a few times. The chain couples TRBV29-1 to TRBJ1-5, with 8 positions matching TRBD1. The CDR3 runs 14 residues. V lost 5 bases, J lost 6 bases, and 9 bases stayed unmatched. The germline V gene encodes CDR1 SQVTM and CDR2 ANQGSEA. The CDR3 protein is CSVLGQGIRQPQHF. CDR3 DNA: TGCAGCGTTCTAGGACAGGGTATCCGTCAGCCCCAGCATTTT.

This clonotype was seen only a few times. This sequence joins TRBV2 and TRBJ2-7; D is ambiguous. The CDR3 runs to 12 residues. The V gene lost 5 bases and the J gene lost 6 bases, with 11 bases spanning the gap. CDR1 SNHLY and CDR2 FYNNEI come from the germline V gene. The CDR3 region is CASSLAPLEQYF. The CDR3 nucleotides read TGTGCCAGCAGTTTAGCCCCCCTCGAGCAGTACTTC.

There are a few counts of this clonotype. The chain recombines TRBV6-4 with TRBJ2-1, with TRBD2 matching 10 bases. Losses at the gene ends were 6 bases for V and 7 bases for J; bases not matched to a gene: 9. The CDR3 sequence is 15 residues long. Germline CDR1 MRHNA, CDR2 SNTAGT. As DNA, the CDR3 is TGTGCCAGCAGCGCATCTAGCGGGAGCATGAATGAGCAGTTCTTC. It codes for CASSASSGSMNEQFF.

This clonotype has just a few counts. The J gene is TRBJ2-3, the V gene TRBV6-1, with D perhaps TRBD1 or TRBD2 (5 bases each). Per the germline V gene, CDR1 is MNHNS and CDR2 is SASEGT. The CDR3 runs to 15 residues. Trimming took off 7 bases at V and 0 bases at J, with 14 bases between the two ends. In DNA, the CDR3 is TGTGCCAGCATACGGGACCGAGCCAGCACAGATACGCAGTATTTT. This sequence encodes CASIRDRASTDTQYF.

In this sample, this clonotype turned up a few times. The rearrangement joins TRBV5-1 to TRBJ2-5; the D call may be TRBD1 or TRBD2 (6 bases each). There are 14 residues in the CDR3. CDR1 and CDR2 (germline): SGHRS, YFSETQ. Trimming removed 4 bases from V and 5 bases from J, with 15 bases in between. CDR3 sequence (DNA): TGCGCCAGCAGCCAAAGGGGGGCCGGGGAGACCCAGTACTTC. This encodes CASSQRGAGETQYF.

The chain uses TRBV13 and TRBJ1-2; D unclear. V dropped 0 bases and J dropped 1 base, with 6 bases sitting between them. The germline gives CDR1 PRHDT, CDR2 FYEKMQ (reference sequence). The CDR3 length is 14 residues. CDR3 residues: CASSLGVNNYGYTF. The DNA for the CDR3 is TGTGCCAGCAGCTTAGGCGTGAATAACTATGGCTACACCTTC. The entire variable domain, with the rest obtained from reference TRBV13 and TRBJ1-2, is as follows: AAGVIQSPRHLIKEKRETATLKCYPIPRHDTVYWYQQGPGQDPQFLISFYEKMQSDKGSIPDRFSAQQFSDYHSELNMSSLELGDSALYFCASSLGVNNYGYTFGSGTRLTVV.

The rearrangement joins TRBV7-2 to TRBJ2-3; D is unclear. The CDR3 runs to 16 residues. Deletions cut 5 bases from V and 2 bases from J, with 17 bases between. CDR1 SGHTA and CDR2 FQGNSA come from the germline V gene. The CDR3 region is CASSPTTRRPTDTQYF. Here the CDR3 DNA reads TGTGCCAGCAGCCCCACAACCAGACGGCCCACAGATACGCAGTATTTT.

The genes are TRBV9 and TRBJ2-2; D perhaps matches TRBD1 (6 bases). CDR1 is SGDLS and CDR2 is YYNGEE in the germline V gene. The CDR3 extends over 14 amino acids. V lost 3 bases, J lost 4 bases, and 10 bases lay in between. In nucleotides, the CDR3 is TGTGCCAGCAGCGCCCCCAGGGGCACCGGGGAGCTGTTTTTT. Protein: CASSAPRGTGELFF.